Listed below are T cell receptor beta chains from one sample, sequenced in a study of shared clonotypes between healthy human individuals. Profiling relied on immunoSEQ multiplex PCR, and the TCRdb table lists in-frame clones only, not all of them. The sample carries 1,500,000 or so clones, roughly 96% recorded once. The source material was naive CD4+ T cells sorted from blood. The source is a man younger than 40 in good health. The CDR3 runs from the conserved cysteine through the conserved F or W. Fields, in order: V gene, CDR3 length, D gene, J gene, clone size, CDR3 DNA, CDR3 protein. The D gene is left open where the match is weak. The size of a clone is reported for some rows only, either as once, few or many, or as a class for expanded clones.

v_call: TRBV7-2
cdr3_length: 14
d_call: NA
j_call: TRBJ1-1
clone_size: NA
cdr3_nt: TGTGCCAGCTCCACCCAGGGATCGAACACTGAAGCTTTCTTT
cdr3_aa: CASSTQGSNTEAFF

v_call: TRBV5-4
cdr3_length: 15
d_call: TRBD2
j_call: TRBJ2-2
clone_size: NA
cdr3_nt: TGTGCCAGCAGCTTGAGGGCGGGAGGGGCCGGGGAGCTGTTTTTT
cdr3_aa: CASSLRAGGAGELFF

v_call: TRBV30
cdr3_length: 21
d_call: NA
j_call: TRBJ1-1
clone_size: NA
cdr3_nt: TGTGCCTGGAGGGGGGGACTTGCGAGGACAGTCCCAGGGGTCCACCCTGATGAAGCTTTCTTT
cdr3_aa: CAWRGGLARTVPGVHPDEAFF

v_call: TRBV10-3
cdr3_length: 14
d_call: TRBD2
j_call: TRBJ2-7
clone_size: NA
cdr3_nt: TGTGCCGCCTCACTAGCGGAAGACTCCTACGAGCAGTACTTC
cdr3_aa: CAASLAEDSYEQYF

v_call: TRBV28
cdr3_length: 13
d_call: NA
j_call: TRBJ2-5
clone_size: NA
cdr3_nt: TGTGCCAGCAGTTTATCCAATGGGGAGACCCAGTACTTC
cdr3_aa: CASSLSNGETQYF

v_call: TRBV7-9
cdr3_length: 18
d_call: NA
j_call: TRBJ1-1
clone_size: once
cdr3_nt: TGTGCCAGCAGCAATCTCCACCTTACGGGGGGGGCGAACACTGAAGCTTTCTTT
cdr3_aa: CASSNLHLTGGANTEAFF

v_call: TRBV5-1
cdr3_length: 14
d_call: NA
j_call: TRBJ2-1
clone_size: NA
cdr3_nt: TGCGCCAGCAGCTTGACCCCTCTCCTGACGGAGCAGTTCTTC
cdr3_aa: CASSLTPLLTEQFF

v_call: TRBV11-3
cdr3_length: 13
d_call: NA
j_call: TRBJ2-5
clone_size: NA
cdr3_nt: TGTGCCAGCAGCTTACTAGCGTACGAGACCCAGTACTTC
cdr3_aa: CASSLLAYETQYF

v_call: TRBV6-5
cdr3_length: 14
d_call: TRBD2
j_call: TRBJ2-5
clone_size: NA
cdr3_nt: TGTGCCAGCAGTGAAACGGGACTAGCGGAGACCCAGTACTTC
cdr3_aa: CASSETGLAETQYF

v_call: TRBV27
cdr3_length: 15
d_call: NA
j_call: TRBJ1-1
clone_size: once
cdr3_nt: TGTGCCAGCAGAGTAAGAGGTTTGGTGAACACTGAAGCTTTCTTT
cdr3_aa: CASRVRGLVNTEAFF

v_call: TRBV5-1
cdr3_length: 15
d_call: NA
j_call: TRBJ2-3
clone_size: NA
cdr3_nt: TGCGCCAGCAGCTTGGCCTCACGGAACACAGATACGCAGTATTTT
cdr3_aa: CASSLASRNTDTQYF

v_call: TRBV5-1
cdr3_length: 16
d_call: NA
j_call: TRBJ2-7
clone_size: NA
cdr3_nt: TGCGCCAGCAGCTTTGGCTTTAGGGCCGCAACTTACGAGCAGTACTTC
cdr3_aa: CASSFGFRAATYEQYF

v_call: TRBV6-1
cdr3_length: 14
d_call: NA
j_call: TRBJ2-7
clone_size: NA
cdr3_nt: TGTGCCAGCAGTGAACTAGCGACTGTGGGCGAGCAGTACTTC
cdr3_aa: CASSELATVGEQYF

v_call: TRBV5-1
cdr3_length: 17
d_call: TRBD1
j_call: TRBJ1-1
clone_size: NA
cdr3_nt: TGCGCCAGCAGCTTGGGGCCTTTGGGGACAGGGAACACTGAAGCTTTCTTT
cdr3_aa: CASSLGPLGTGNTEAFF

v_call: TRBV27
cdr3_length: 16
d_call: NA
j_call: TRBJ1-1
clone_size: NA
cdr3_nt: TGTGCCAGCAGTTTATCAGAGGGGATCCCAAACACTGAAGCTTTCTTT
cdr3_aa: CASSLSEGIPNTEAFF

v_call: TRBV5-4
cdr3_length: 14
d_call: TRBD1
j_call: TRBJ2-5
clone_size: NA
cdr3_nt: TGTGCCAGCAGCAGGGGACAGCCACAAGAGACCCAGTACTTC
cdr3_aa: CASSRGQPQETQYF

v_call: TRBV7-2
cdr3_length: 14
d_call: TRBD1
j_call: TRBJ1-1
clone_size: NA
cdr3_nt: TGTGCCAGCAGCTTAGTAGGGGGCCCGACTGAAGCTTTCTTT
cdr3_aa: CASSLVGGPTEAFF

v_call: TRBV10-3
cdr3_length: 14
d_call: NA
j_call: TRBJ1-5
clone_size: NA
cdr3_nt: TGTGCCATCAGTGAACAGGTGAGCAATCAGCCCCAGCATTTT
cdr3_aa: CAISEQVSNQPQHF

v_call: TRBV5-1
cdr3_length: 13
d_call: NA
j_call: TRBJ2-7
clone_size: NA
cdr3_nt: TGCGCCAGCAATAGCGGACAATCCTACGAGCAGTACTTC
cdr3_aa: CASNSGQSYEQYF

v_call: TRBV6-5
cdr3_length: 15
d_call: NA
j_call: TRBJ2-2
clone_size: NA
cdr3_nt: TGTGCCAGCAGTTACTTTGGGGGAGGCACCGGGGAGCTGTTTTTT
cdr3_aa: CASSYFGGGTGELFF

v_call: TRBV28
cdr3_length: 15
d_call: NA
j_call: TRBJ2-1
clone_size: NA
cdr3_nt: TGTGCCAGCAGTTTATACGCGGGAATCCCGGATGAGCAGTTCTTC
cdr3_aa: CASSLYAGIPDEQFF

v_call: TRBV10-1
cdr3_length: 14
d_call: NA
j_call: TRBJ2-5
clone_size: NA
cdr3_nt: TGCGCCAGCAGTGAGTCGGGGGCCCAAGAGACCCAGTACTTC
cdr3_aa: CASSESGAQETQYF

v_call: TRBV6-1
cdr3_length: 15
d_call: TRBD2
j_call: TRBJ2-7
clone_size: NA
cdr3_nt: TGTGCCAGCAGTGCCACTAGCGGCCTCTCCTACGAGCAGTACTTC
cdr3_aa: CASSATSGLSYEQYF

v_call: TRBV5-1
cdr3_length: 15
d_call: TRBD2
j_call: TRBJ2-2
clone_size: NA
cdr3_nt: TGCGCCAGCAGCTTTTCTAGCGGGAGCACCGGGGAGCTGTTTTTT
cdr3_aa: CASSFSSGSTGELFF

v_call: TRBV4-3
cdr3_length: 17
d_call: TRBD2
j_call: TRBJ2-1
clone_size: NA
cdr3_nt: TGCGCCAGCAGCCAAGATGTCTTAGCGGGCCAGCGGAATGAGCAGTTCTTC
cdr3_aa: CASSQDVLAGQRNEQFF

v_call: TRBV5-1
cdr3_length: 16
d_call: TRBD2
j_call: TRBJ2-3
clone_size: NA
cdr3_nt: TGCGCCAGCAGCATAGGGCGACTAGCGGGGACAGATACGCAGTATTTT
cdr3_aa: CASSIGRLAGTDTQYF

v_call: TRBV7-2
cdr3_length: 13
d_call: NA
j_call: TRBJ2-2
clone_size: NA
cdr3_nt: TGTGCCAGCAGCTTTACTAACACCGGGGAGCTGTTTTTT
cdr3_aa: CASSFTNTGELFF

v_call: TRBV15
cdr3_length: 16
d_call: NA
j_call: TRBJ2-7
clone_size: NA
cdr3_nt: TGTGCCACCAGCAGAGATTTGGGGCAGAGCTCCTACGAGCAGTACTTC
cdr3_aa: CATSRDLGQSSYEQYF

v_call: TRBV7-9
cdr3_length: 14
d_call: NA
j_call: TRBJ2-7
clone_size: NA
cdr3_nt: TGTGCCAGCAGCTTAGACTCCTACTCCTACGAGCAGTACTTC
cdr3_aa: CASSLDSYSYEQYF

v_call: TRBV5-4
cdr3_length: 19
d_call: TRBD1
j_call: TRBJ2-6
clone_size: once
cdr3_nt: TGTGCCAGCAGCTCGAAAACGGGACAGGTGTCCTCTGGGGCCAACGTCCTGACTTTC
cdr3_aa: CASSSKTGQVSSGANVLTF

v_call: TRBV2
cdr3_length: 13
d_call: TRBD2
j_call: TRBJ2-7
clone_size: NA
cdr3_nt: TGTGCCAGCAGTGAAGCGCCGGGGGGAGAGCAGTACTTC
cdr3_aa: CASSEAPGGEQYF

v_call: TRBV7-2
cdr3_length: 17
d_call: TRBD1
j_call: TRBJ1-3
clone_size: NA
cdr3_nt: TGTGCCAGCAGCTTGACAGGGGGCATAATTGGTGGAAACACCATATATTTT
cdr3_aa: CASSLTGGIIGGNTIYF

v_call: TRBV10-3
cdr3_length: 16
d_call: TRBD1
j_call: TRBJ2-5
clone_size: NA
cdr3_nt: TGTGCCATCAGTGGCGCTGGACAGGGTGTTCAAGAGACCCAGTACTTC
cdr3_aa: CAISGAGQGVQETQYF

v_call: TRBV5-1
cdr3_length: 15
d_call: NA
j_call: TRBJ2-1
clone_size: NA
cdr3_nt: TGCGCCAGCAGGGCTAGCCTCAGCTCCTACAATGAGCAGTTCTTC
cdr3_aa: CASRASLSSYNEQFF

v_call: TRBV28
cdr3_length: 8
d_call: NA
j_call: TRBJ1-1
clone_size: NA
cdr3_nt: TGTAGGGGGAGTGAAGCTTTCTTT
cdr3_aa: CRGSEAFF

v_call: TRBV7-2
cdr3_length: 13
d_call: NA
j_call: TRBJ2-3
clone_size: once
cdr3_nt: TGTGCCAGCAGCTTCCAGAACACAGATACGCAGTATTTT
cdr3_aa: CASSFQNTDTQYF

v_call: TRBV9
cdr3_length: 15
d_call: TRBD2
j_call: TRBJ2-1
clone_size: NA
cdr3_nt: TGTGCCAGCAGCGTAGCTGGCGGGAGGGCCAATGAGCAGTTCTTC
cdr3_aa: CASSVAGGRANEQFF

v_call: TRBV5-4
cdr3_length: 13
d_call: NA
j_call: TRBJ2-3
clone_size: once
cdr3_nt: TGTGCCAGCAGCGTACAGGAAACAGATACGCAGTATTTT
cdr3_aa: CASSVQETDTQYF

v_call: TRBV4-1
cdr3_length: 14
d_call: NA
j_call: TRBJ2-1
clone_size: NA
cdr3_nt: TGCGCCAGCAGCCAAGTAGGGGCTTGGGATGAGCAGTTCTTC
cdr3_aa: CASSQVGAWDEQFF

v_call: TRBV6-1
cdr3_length: 16
d_call: TRBD2
j_call: TRBJ2-5
clone_size: NA
cdr3_nt: TGTGCCAGCAGTGAAGTTTGGAGCGGGAGGGGAGAGACCCAGTACTTC
cdr3_aa: CASSEVWSGRGETQYF

v_call: TRBV7-9
cdr3_length: 15
d_call: TRBD2
j_call: TRBJ2-3
clone_size: once
cdr3_nt: TGTGCCAGCAGCTTCTCGGGACTAGCCACAGATACGCAGTATTTT
cdr3_aa: CASSFSGLATDTQYF

v_call: TRBV28
cdr3_length: 15
d_call: TRBD1
j_call: TRBJ2-6
clone_size: NA
cdr3_nt: TGTGCCAGCAGCTGGACAGGGTCCGGGGCCAACGTCCTGACTTTC
cdr3_aa: CASSWTGSGANVLTF

v_call: TRBV10-3
cdr3_length: 13
d_call: NA
j_call: TRBJ1-5
clone_size: NA
cdr3_nt: TGTGCCATCGGTTCTGCGAGCAATCAGCCCCAGCATTTT
cdr3_aa: CAIGSASNQPQHF

v_call: TRBV27
cdr3_length: 14
d_call: TRBD1
j_call: TRBJ2-7
clone_size: NA
cdr3_nt: TGTGCCAGCAGTTTACGGGACAGTACCTACGAGCAGTACTTC
cdr3_aa: CASSLRDSTYEQYF

v_call: TRBV30
cdr3_length: 14
d_call: NA
j_call: TRBJ2-2
clone_size: NA
cdr3_nt: TGTGCCTGGAGTCGGATCGCGAACACCGGGGAGCTGTTTTTT
cdr3_aa: CAWSRIANTGELFF

v_call: TRBV4-1
cdr3_length: 16
d_call: NA
j_call: TRBJ2-7
clone_size: NA
cdr3_nt: TGCGCCAGCAGCCAAGACCCCCACAGGTCTTCCTACGAGCAGTACTTC
cdr3_aa: CASSQDPHRSSYEQYF

v_call: TRBV6-6
cdr3_length: 13
d_call: TRBD2
j_call: TRBJ2-1
clone_size: NA
cdr3_nt: TGTGCCGGCACCCGGGGGGGTGGTAATGAGCAGTTCTTC
cdr3_aa: CAGTRGGGNEQFF

v_call: TRBV27
cdr3_length: 14
d_call: TRBD1
j_call: TRBJ1-2
clone_size: NA
cdr3_nt: TGTGCCAGCAGCTCGATGACAGGGGTGGGTGGCTACACCTTC
cdr3_aa: CASSSMTGVGGYTF

v_call: TRBV4-1
cdr3_length: 15
d_call: NA
j_call: TRBJ1-4
clone_size: NA
cdr3_nt: TGCGCCAGCAAGGGCGGCCCCGTAGATCGTGAAAAACTGTTTTTT
cdr3_aa: CASKGGPVDREKLFF

v_call: TRBV28
cdr3_length: 14
d_call: NA
j_call: TRBJ2-5
clone_size: NA
cdr3_nt: TGTGCCAGCATATTAGGAGGGAACCAAGAGACCCAGTACTTC
cdr3_aa: CASILGGNQETQYF

v_call: TRBV18
cdr3_length: 18
d_call: TRBD1
j_call: TRBJ2-5
clone_size: once
cdr3_nt: TGTGCCAGCTCACGGGAGGACAGGGAAGAACCCTTTCAAGAGACCCAGTACTTC
cdr3_aa: CASSREDREEPFQETQYF

v_call: TRBV7-8
cdr3_length: 16
d_call: NA
j_call: TRBJ2-7
clone_size: once
cdr3_nt: TGTGCCAGCAGCCCCTACAGCCGGGACAAGTCCTACGAGCAGTACTTC
cdr3_aa: CASSPYSRDKSYEQYF

v_call: TRBV14
cdr3_length: 16
d_call: TRBD2
j_call: TRBJ2-1
clone_size: NA
cdr3_nt: TGTGCCAGCAGCCGGGACGGGACTAGCTCCTACAATGAGCAGTTCTTC
cdr3_aa: CASSRDGTSSYNEQFF

v_call: TRBV5-1
cdr3_length: 13
d_call: NA
j_call: TRBJ2-5
clone_size: NA
cdr3_nt: TGCGCCAGCAGCTTGGCCGATGGAGAGACCCAGTACTTC
cdr3_aa: CASSLADGETQYF

v_call: TRBV28
cdr3_length: 15
d_call: TRBD1
j_call: TRBJ2-2
clone_size: NA
cdr3_nt: TGTGCCAGCAGTCCTAGGGGGCGGAACACCGGGGAGCTGTTTTTT
cdr3_aa: CASSPRGRNTGELFF

v_call: TRBV5-4
cdr3_length: 13
d_call: NA
j_call: TRBJ2-3
clone_size: NA
cdr3_nt: TGTGCCAGCAGCTTGGAGACACCAGATACGCAGTATTTT
cdr3_aa: CASSLETPDTQYF

v_call: TRBV11-2
cdr3_length: 14
d_call: NA
j_call: TRBJ2-5
clone_size: NA
cdr3_nt: TGTGCCAGCAGCTTAGGGTTCAGGGGAAAGACCCAGTACTTC
cdr3_aa: CASSLGFRGKTQYF

v_call: TRBV5-6
cdr3_length: 17
d_call: TRBD2
j_call: TRBJ2-5
clone_size: NA
cdr3_nt: TGTGCCAGCAGCTCTAACGGACTAGCGGGGGGGTTAGGGACCCAGTACTTC
cdr3_aa: CASSSNGLAGGLGTQYF

v_call: TRBV19
cdr3_length: 15
d_call: TRBD2
j_call: TRBJ2-1
clone_size: NA
cdr3_nt: TGTGCCAGTAGCGACTTCGGGACTAGCGGTAATGAGCAGTTCTTC
cdr3_aa: CASSDFGTSGNEQFF